The present TCR beta chain was sequenced within a study of control samples from healthy donors and cancer patients. Generated by immunoSEQ multiplex PCR, the TCRdb table keeps only in-frame clones and is missing some. The repertoire holds 150,000 or so clones, with around 95% as singletons. Germline V gene data show CDR1 as SNHLY and CDR2 as FYNNEI. V lost 7 bases to trimming and J lost 3 bases, with 13 bases between them. This CDR3 region has 13 residues. The source is a woman aged 35 to 49 in good health. The sample taken for sequencing was blood. The rearrangement links TRBV2 to TRBJ2-7; either TRBD1 or TRBD2 may supply D (5 bases each). CDR3 sequence (DNA): TGTGCCAGCACCGAGGGGATTTTCTACGAGCAGTACTTC. Translating it yields CASTEGIFYEQYF. The complete variable domain, with remaining parts taken from reference TRBV2 and TRBJ2-7, reads EPEVTQTPSHQVTQMGQEVILRCVPISNHLYFYWYRQILGQKVEFLVSFYNNEISEKSEIFDDQFSVERPDGSNFTLKIRSTKLEDSAMYFCASTEGIFYEQYFGPGTRLTVT.